This TCR beta chain is drawn from a study of CD8 T cells in Susac syndrome. Overall study: Active disease was present in about 6 of the sequenced Susac syndrome patients, whereas fewer than ten of them were in remission.

The CDR3 is made up of 13 amino acids. The ends were cut back, 3 bases at V and 0 bases at J, with 4 bases in the middle. CDR1 is LGHDT and CDR2 is YNNKEL in the germline V gene (reference sequence). The authors carried out high-throughput sequencing of TCR beta. They applied it to CD8+ and CD4+ T cells obtained from blood. The RNA input was about 0.45 to 1 ug, and it was reverse transcribed with random hexamers. TCRdb fed the immunoSEQ multiplex PCR reads into MiXCR, producing one record per CDR3 protein. The repertoire includes 150,000 to 180,000 distinct CDR3 sequences, approximately 95% of them detected once, and approximately 0.17% sits in the top ten.

The TCR comes from a human donor with Susac syndrome. The sample comprised CD4+ T cells from PBMCs. This chain uses TRBV3-1 with TRBJ2-3, with no clear D. The CDR3 loop is CASSHRSTDTQYF. CDR3 sequence (DNA): TGTGCCAGCAGCCACAGGAGCACAGATACGCAGTATTTT.